A single sample gave rise to the 21 T cell receptor beta chains below, sequenced in a study of early T cells in non-severe SARS-CoV-2 infection. MiXCR, applied by TCRdb to the 5' RACE reads, yields one record per CDR3 protein. The sample comprises tens of thousands of distinct CDR3 sequences, under 11% of which are singletons, and about 4.4% rests with the top ten. Sequencing was done on a sample of whole blood. These receptors were obtained from an adult who was a healthcare worker with PCR-confirmed SARS-CoV-2 infection or an uninfected control (not recorded which).

This clonotype was recorded many times. The chain recombines TRBV20-1 with TRBJ1-1; D is perhaps TRBD1 (5 bases). With 0 bases removed from V and 10 bases from J, the gap between germline ends came to 27 bases. CDR1 and CDR2 (germline): DFQATT, SNEGSKA (reference sequence). This CDR3 is built from 17 residues. CDR3: CSARDLLRRQQRLGAFF. In DNA form, the CDR3 reads TGCAGTGCTAGAGATCTTCTTAGGCGACAGCAAAGGTTAGGAGCTTTCTTT.

This clonotype was counted between two and nine times. This chain connects TRBV11-2 to TRBJ2-5; the D is unclear. CDR1 and CDR2 (germline): SGHAT, FQNNGV. This CDR3 is 15 amino acids long. Trimming took 5 bases from V and 5 from J, leaving 18 bases between them. The CDR3 loop is CASSPNRPEKETQYF. Written as DNA, the CDR3 is TGTGCCAGCAGCCCAAATCGGCCAGAAAAGGAGACCCAGTACTTC.

This clonotype has a count of ten or more. The rearrangement uses TRBV3-1 and TRBJ2-1; 13 bases align to TRBD2. The germline V gene encodes CDR1 LGHDT and CDR2 YNNKEL (reference sequence). Trimming removed 2 bases from V and 0 bases from J; junction bases left unmatched: 4. CDR3 size: 18 residues. The CDR3 loop is CASSQTGLAGASYNEQFF. In nucleotides, the CDR3 is TGTGCCAGCAGCCAAACCGGACTAGCGGGGGCCTCCTACAATGAGCAGTTCTTC.

This clonotype was seen repeatedly, ten times or more. The V call is TRBV30, the J call TRBJ2-7; 8 bases map to TRBD1. V shed 7 bases, J shed 9 bases, and the junction held 11 bases outside the gene matches. This CDR3 comprises 12 residues. CDR1 and CDR2 from the germline V gene are GTSNPN and SVGIG (reference sequence). Written as DNA, the CDR3 is TGTGCCTCCGGGGACAGGCGAGAGGCGCAGTACTTC. This sequence encodes CASGDRREAQYF.

In its sample, this clonotype was seen a few times. The chain couples TRBV29-1 to TRBJ1-1; D is perhaps TRBD1 (5 bases). Looked up from germline, CDR1 is SQVTM and CDR2 is ANQGSEA. The CDR3 runs to 14 residues. Deletions cut 7 bases from V and 0 bases from J, with 15 bases between. The CDR3 protein is CSAKPGTLNTEAFF. The CDR3 bases are TGCAGCGCCAAGCCCGGGACCCTGAACACTGAAGCTTTCTTT.

This clonotype was detected only a few times. V usage is TRBV14 and J usage is TRBJ1-1, with TRBD1 matching over 8 bases. J lost 0 bases, V lost 4 bases, and 4 bases had no gene match. The CDR3 is 15 amino acids. Germline V lookup: CDR1 SGHDN, CDR2 FVKESK. The CDR3 region is CASSRRTGMNTEAFF. DNA for the CDR3: TGTGCCAGCAGCCGAAGGACAGGGATGAACACTGAAGCTTTCTTT.

This clonotype came up many times. The gene calls are TRBV6-2 or TRBV6-3 and TRBJ2-7; a weak D match, TRBD1 (5 bases). CDR1 MNHEY and CDR2 SVGEGT come from the germline V gene. The CDR3 contains 17 residues. V lost 0 bases to trimming and J lost 4 bases, with 19 bases between them. The CDR3 DNA is TGTGCCAGCAGTTACTCCCCGAGGTGGGGCGCCGGATACGAGCAGTACTTC. This gives the protein CASSYSPRWGAGYEQYF.

There are a few counts of this clonotype. This CDR3 reads CASSLQVFSYEQYF. DNA for the CDR3: TGTGCCAGCAGCCTACAGGTTTTCTCCTACGAGCAGTACTTC. This chain connects TRBV3-1 to TRBJ2-7; D is possibly TRBD1 (5 bases). There are 14 residues in the CDR3. The V gene's germline CDR1 is LGHDT and CDR2 YNNKEL (reference sequence). Trimming pared 4 bases from V and 0 bases from J, leaving 10 bases between.

The rearrangement links TRBV5-4 to TRBJ2-5; D is perhaps TRBD1 (6 bases). V was shortened by 0 bases and J by 2 bases, with 11 bases between the two germline ends. The CDR3 length is 15 residues. Germline values: CDR1 SGHNT, CDR2 YYREEE (reference sequence). CDR3 region: CASSLGTATQETQYF. The CDR3 region has the DNA TGTGCCAGCAGCTTGGGGACAGCAACTCAAGAGACCCAGTACTTC.

This clonotype was seen repeatedly, ten times or more. The chain recombines TRBV7-6 with TRBJ1-5; D is perhaps TRBD1 (5 bases). CDR1 and CDR2 from the germline V gene are SGHVS and FNYEAQ. The CDR3 totals 15 residues. V lost 5 bases to trimming and J lost 2 bases, with 13 bases between them. CDR3 loop: CASSPVSGRNQPQHF. The CDR3 region has the DNA TGTGCCAGCAGCCCGGTGTCAGGGCGCAATCAGCCCCAGCATTTT.

In this sample, this clonotype turned up many times. The gene calls are TRBV5-1 and TRBJ1-1; tentative D call: TRBD1 (6 bases). Germline assignment: CDR1 SGHRS and CDR2 YFSETQ. Trimming left V 4 bases short and J 0 bases short, with 13 bases between. The CDR3 extends over 15 amino acids. The CDR3 coding sequence is TGCGCCAGCAGCATGACAGGTAACTTGAACACTGAAGCTTTCTTT. It yields the protein CASSMTGNLNTEAFF.

In this sample, this clonotype turned up a few times. The V and J genes are TRBV20-1 and TRBJ1-5; D uncertain. Germline assignment: CDR1 DFQATT and CDR2 SNEGSKA (reference sequence). Trimming took off 4 bases at V and 2 bases at J, with 6 bases between the two ends. The CDR3 sequence is 12 residues long. In nucleotides, the CDR3 is TGCAGTGCTATTTCCGGCAATCAGCCCCAGCATTTT. Its translation: CSAISGNQPQHF.

This clonotype has ten or more counts. The rearrangement uses TRBV29-1 and TRBJ2-1; 8 bases map to TRBD2. Trimming at V came to 4 bases and at J to 2 bases, leaving 7 bases not matched to a gene. In germline, CDR1 is SQVTM, CDR2 ANQGSEA. CDR3 length: 15 residues. The DNA for the CDR3 is TGCAGCGTTGCGGCGGGAGGCATAACCTACAATGAGCAGTTCTTC. Translating it yields CSVAAGGITYNEQFF.

There are many counts of this clonotype. The V and J genes are TRBV20-1 and TRBJ2-6; D is unresolved. The CDR3 totals 15 residues. The germline V and J ends were trimmed by 3 bases and 2 bases, with 11 bases remaining between them. Per the germline V gene, CDR1 is DFQATT and CDR2 is SNEGSKA (reference sequence). The DNA of the CDR3 is TGCAGTGCTAGTGCTAACCTGGCTGGGGCCAACGTCCTGACTTTC. Protein sequence: CSASANLAGANVLTF.

The CDR3 loop reads CASSQMTGGADTEAFF. The CDR3 nucleotides read TGCGCCAGCAGCCAAATGACAGGGGGCGCGGACACTGAAGCTTTCTTT. This rearrangement joins TRBV4-1 to TRBJ1-1, with 10 bases aligning to TRBD1. The CDR3 has 16 residues. The V and J ends lost 2 bases and 3 bases, in that order; junction bases with no gene match: 6. From germline, CDR1 is MGHRA and CDR2 YSYEKL.

This sequence joins TRBV29-1 and TRBJ2-5; D remains ambiguous. This CDR3 has 11 residues. The V gene lost 4 bases and the J gene lost 2 bases, with 5 bases spanning the gap. Germline V CDR1 and CDR2: SQVTM, ANQGSEA. CDR3 sequence reads: CSVVPQETQYF. In DNA form, the CDR3 reads TGCAGCGTTGTGCCTCAAGAGACCCAGTACTTC.

This clonotype was seen ten or more times. This sequence joins TRBV19 and TRBJ2-2, with 8 bases lining up with TRBD1. Germline V gene data show CDR1 as LNHDA and CDR2 as SQIVND (reference sequence). With V trimmed by 4 bases and J by 0 bases, 1 base remained unmatched. The CDR3 has 15 residues. In nucleotides, the CDR3 is TGTGCCAGTAGTAGGACAGGGACGAACACCGGGGAGCTGTTTTTT. As protein: CASSRTGTNTGELFF. The full variable domain, with the rest looked up from reference TRBV19 and TRBJ2-2, is DGGITQSPKYLFRKEGQNVTLSCEQNLNHDAMYWYRQDPGQGLRLIYYSQIVNDFQKGDIAEGYSVSREKKESFPLTVTSAQKNPTAFYLCASSRTGTNTGELFFGEGSRLTVL.

This clonotype came up many times. The V gene is TRBV12-5, the J gene TRBJ1-1; D not certain. Per germline, CDR1 LGHNT and CDR2 FRNRAP. This CDR3 is 15 amino acids long. Trimming removed 3 bases from V and 1 base from J, with 12 bases in between. The CDR3 DNA sequence: TGTGCTAGTGGTTTACCGGTTGAGGGGAACACTGAAGCTTTCTTT. The encoded protein is CASGLPVEGNTEAFF.

The gene calls are TRBV10-3 and TRBJ2-3; maybe TRBD2 (6 bases). CDR3 length equals 12 residues. Germline loops: CDR1 ENHRY, CDR2 SYGVKD. V lost 6 bases, J lost 6 bases, and 10 bases lay in between. The CDR3 sequence is CAISPSVDTQYF. Written as DNA, the CDR3 is TGTGCCATCAGCCCTAGCGTCGATACGCAGTATTTT.

There are a few counts of this clonotype. The chain has TRBV3-1 and TRBJ2-1; D not certain. V was cut by 2 bases and J by 0 bases, with 5 bases left in between. This CDR3 has 14 amino acids. Germline V gene sequence: CDR1 LGHDT, CDR2 YNNKEL (reference sequence). The CDR3 DNA reads TGTGCCAGCAGCCAAAGGAGCTCCTACAATGAGCAGTTCTTC. The encoded protein is CASSQRSSYNEQFF.

This clonotype was counted ten times or more. As DNA, the CDR3 is TGTGCCAGCAGTAGAGAGGCTAATGAAAAACTGTTTTTT. This gives the protein CASSREANEKLFF. The chain joins TRBV6-4 to TRBJ1-4; no clear D gene. Per the germline V gene, CDR1 is MRHNA and CDR2 is SNTAGT. There are 13 residues in the CDR3. The germline V and J ends were trimmed by 5 bases and 3 bases, with 7 bases remaining between them.